This T cell receptor (beta chain) emerged from a study of blood T cells in healthy people across ages. Alongside a J-beta primer mix, a sample-barcoded 5' primer served in a second PCR lasting about 7 to 12 cycles. Carrying 12 random nucleotides, a template-switch adaptor labeled each individual cDNA molecule. All samples gave at least 3 million CDR3-containing paired-end reads. TCRdb re-derived calls from the 5' RACE reads in MiXCR, one entry per CDR3 protein. The data contain around 800,000 distinct CDR3 sequences, approximately 67% of them singletons. Unmatched junction bases numbered 11, after V lost 6 bases and J lost 4 bases. The CDR3 loop spans 15 amino acids. CDR1 is DFQATT, CDR2 SNEGSKA, per germline (reference sequence). This clonotype was seen only a few times.

Sequencing was carried out using blood. The chain combines TRBV20-1 with TRBJ2-5, with 10 bases identical to TRBD2. This clonotype originated in a man aged 30 to 45 in good health. This CDR3 reads CSAELAGASRETQYF. The CDR3 DNA sequence: TGCAGTGCGGAGCTAGCGGGGGCCTCCAGAGAGACCCAGTACTTC.